This TCR beta chain was sequenced for a study of blood T cell repertoires in COVID-19. Study-level background: Spain, Italy and the United States supplied samples that represented acute and convalescent COVID-19. Sample material is recorded as cDNA or gDNA derived from T cells, B-cell-depleted T cells, or PBMCs.

Trimming shortened V by 0 bases and J by 4 bases, and 12 bases separated the two germline ends. The CDR3 has 15 residues. Per the germline V gene, CDR1 is LGHDT and CDR2 is YNNKEL (reference sequence). As originally analysed: Estimated nucleated cell counts came from reference gene primer amplification. Measured with immunoSEQ multiplex PCR; TCRdb has only the in-frame clones, and not every one. The D gene and trimming were derived from the DNA, and the V and J assignments and clone size from that table. The data contain about 250,000 clones, about 80% of them singletons. Specimen: peripheral blood. The TCR was taken from a man older than 75 with acute or convalescent COVID-19. The chain has TRBV3-1 (or the pseudogene TRBV3-2) and TRBJ1-2; D call uncertain. CDR3 DNA sequence: TGTGCCAGCAGCCAAGATGTGCGGCTGAGCTATGGCTACACCTTC. Protein product: CASSQDVRLSYGYTF.